The 4 T cell receptor beta chains presented below share a single source sample, sequenced in a study of graft-versus-host responses after intestinal transplantation. Assay used: immunoSEQ multiplex PCR; TCRdb lists only in-frame clones, some missing. The table lists around 100,000 clones, roughly nine tenths of them singletons. These receptors lack a known antigen. The sample was unstimulated CD4+ T cells sorted from spleen or lymph node cells, taken before transplant. The receptors stem from a human donor who was the organ donor for an intestinal transplant.

The chain couples TRBV5-1 to TRBJ2-4; possibly TRBD1 or TRBD2 for D (5 bases each). V shed 4 bases and J shed 4 bases, with 21 bases lying between them. CDR1 is SGHRS, CDR2 YFSETQ, per germline. CDR3 length: 17 amino acids. The CDR3 sequence: CASSVRDPLGMKNIQYF. Written as DNA, the CDR3 is TGCGCCAGCAGCGTCCGGGACCCCTTAGGGATGAAAAACATTCAGTACTTC.

The chain carries TRBV5-1 and TRBJ2-3, with D hard to call. Germline V CDR1 and CDR2: SGHRS, YFSETQ. The V end was cut by 0 bases, the J end by 0 bases, with 5 bases between. The length of the CDR3 is 14 residues. For the CDR3, the DNA is TGCGCCAGCAGCTTGGAAGAGAGCACAGATACGCAGTATTTT. Protein product: CASSLEESTDTQYF.

The genes are TRBV19 and TRBJ2-5; D unclear. The CDR3 sequence is 13 residues long. Trimming removed 6 bases from V and 1 base from J, with 9 bases in between. The germline V gene encodes CDR1 LNHDA and CDR2 SQIVND (reference sequence). The CDR3 reads CASSPGFQETQYF. CDR3 nucleotides: TGTGCCAGTAGCCCCGGGTTCCAAGAGACCCAGTACTTC.

This clone was counted a few times. The chain is built from TRBV5-8 and TRBJ2-6; 11 bases agree with TRBD1. Losses at the gene ends were 4 bases for V and 2 bases for J; bases not matched to a gene: 5. Germline-derived CDR1 and CDR2 are SGHTS and YDEGEE. The CDR3 loop spans 17 amino acids. The CDR3 nucleotides are TGTGCCAGCAGCCGAGGACAGGGGGCGCCTGGGGCCAACGTCCTGACTTTC. As protein: CASSRGQGAPGANVLTF.